The TCR beta chain described here comes from a study of T cell responses to AZD1222 COVID-19 vaccine. Study-level findings and limits: Unmutated regions of variants are reportedly targeted by nearly half of spike-specific TCRs. Baseline seropositivity occurred in only a handful of AZD1222 recipients. With two AZD1222 doses given, Spike-specific TCR breadth and depth both rose.

Second-dose groups at about 4 or about 12 weeks were pooled. The method was immunoSEQ multiplex PCR; TCRdb's version includes in-frame clones alone and lacks a portion of them. The sample has around 130,000 clones; approximately 90% are singletons. The CDR3 runs 15 residues. Germline loops: CDR1 SGHRS, CDR2 YFSETQ. Between the trimmed V and J ends, which lost 5 bases and 1 base, there was a span of 15 bases. In this sample, this clone turned up a few times. As yet, its antigen is unknown. This sequence originates from an adult who received the AZD1222 COVID-19 vaccine. The chain is built from TRBV5-1 and TRBJ1-1, with D possibly being TRBD1 (5 bases). Sample: peripheral blood, taken 28 days after the second AZD1222 dose. CDR3 sequence (DNA): TGCGCCAGCAGTCTCCAAGGAACAGGGAACACTGAAGCTTTCTTT. Encoded protein: CASSLQGTGNTEAFF.